This is a list of T cell receptor beta chains from one sample in a study of blood T cell repertoires in COVID-19. Profiled with immunoSEQ multiplex PCR; TCRdb holds only in-frame clones, not every one. The sample includes a few hundred thousand clones, over 85% of them seen just once. What was sequenced was peripheral blood. The source is a woman in her fifties or sixties with COVID-19, enrolled during active disease. The CDR3 runs from the conserved cysteine through the conserved F or W. The order of the fields is clone size, V gene, D gene, J gene, CDR3 DNA, CDR3 protein. The D gene is left open where the match is weak. A clone size is listed for some rows: how often the clone was seen (once, few, many), or a class if it is expanded.

abundance: -
v_gene: TRBV28
d_gene: TRBD1
j_gene: TRBJ2-7
CDR3nt: TGTGCCAGCAGCCCCAGGGGGCCTTCCTACGAGCAGTACTTC
CDR3aa: CASSPRGPSYEQYF

abundance: -
v_gene: TRBV6-5
d_gene: TRBD2
j_gene: TRBJ2-3
CDR3nt: TGTGCCAGCAGTTACCATAGCGGGGGGAGCACAGATACGCAGTATTTT
CDR3aa: CASSYHSGGSTDTQYF

abundance: -
v_gene: TRBV19
d_gene: TRBD1
j_gene: TRBJ1-5
CDR3nt: TGTGCCAGTAGTATAAGAGGGGGACAGGGGTTCGGTCAGCCCCAGCATTTT
CDR3aa: CASSIRGGQGFGQPQHF

abundance: -
v_gene: TRBV11-2
d_gene: -
j_gene: TRBJ2-1
CDR3nt: TGTGCCAGCAGCTTCGGGGGAACCTACAATGAGCAGTTCTTC
CDR3aa: CASSFGGTYNEQFF

abundance: -
v_gene: TRBV9
d_gene: TRBD2
j_gene: TRBJ2-7
CDR3nt: TGTGCCAGCAGCGTAGTAGCGGGGGCCTACGAGCAGTACTTC
CDR3aa: CASSVVAGAYEQYF

abundance: -
v_gene: TRBV2
d_gene: TRBD1
j_gene: TRBJ1-2
CDR3nt: TGTGCCAGCAGCGACCAGGGGGTCGACGGCTACACCTTC
CDR3aa: CASSDQGVDGYTF

abundance: -
v_gene: TRBV20-1
d_gene: TRBD1
j_gene: TRBJ1-3
CDR3nt: TGCAGTGCTAGTTCACCCTCAAACTTCGCAGGGGGAAGAGGAAACACCATATATTTT
CDR3aa: CSASSPSNFAGGRGNTIYF

abundance: -
v_gene: TRBV27
d_gene: TRBD1
j_gene: TRBJ1-2
CDR3nt: TGTGCCAGCAGGTTCCTGACAGGGGTTTACTATGGCTACACCTTC
CDR3aa: CASRFLTGVYYGYTF

abundance: -
v_gene: TRBV5-5
d_gene: TRBD2
j_gene: TRBJ2-7
CDR3nt: TGTGCCAGCAGCTTACTAACTAGCGCCTTGGGCGAGCAGTACTTC
CDR3aa: CASSLLTSALGEQYF

abundance: -
v_gene: TRBV5-4
d_gene: -
j_gene: TRBJ1-1
CDR3nt: TGTGCCAGCAGCTTCTCGGGGGGGTCGAACACTGAAGCTTTCTTT
CDR3aa: CASSFSGGSNTEAFF

abundance: -
v_gene: TRBV2
d_gene: TRBD1
j_gene: TRBJ1-2
CDR3nt: TGTGCCAGCAGAGACAGGGGCTTCGGGTATGGCTACACCTTC
CDR3aa: CASRDRGFGYGYTF

abundance: -
v_gene: TRBV20-1
d_gene: -
j_gene: TRBJ1-1
CDR3nt: TGCAGTGCCTTGGGACTTAAAGCTTTCTTT
CDR3aa: CSALGLKAFF

abundance: -
v_gene: TRBV2
d_gene: -
j_gene: TRBJ1-6
CDR3nt: TGTGCCAGCACTTCGGTGAACTTCGCTAATTCACCCCTCCACTTT
CDR3aa: CASTSVNFANSPLHF

abundance: -
v_gene: TRBV3-1/TRBV3-2
d_gene: -
j_gene: TRBJ1-6
CDR3nt: TGTGCCAGCAGCCCTAGACAGAGCTCCTATAATTCACCCCTCCACTTT
CDR3aa: CASSPRQSSYNSPLHF

abundance: once
v_gene: TRBV28
d_gene: -
j_gene: TRBJ2-7
CDR3nt: TGTGCCAGCAGTTATTACAGGGATTGGTACTTC
CDR3aa: CASSYYRDWYF

abundance: -
v_gene: TRBV19
d_gene: TRBD1
j_gene: TRBJ2-7
CDR3nt: TGTGCCAGTAGTTCCGGGACAGCAAGCTCCTACGAGCAGTACTTC
CDR3aa: CASSSGTASSYEQYF

abundance: -
v_gene: TRBV6-5
d_gene: -
j_gene: TRBJ2-1
CDR3nt: TGTGCCAGCAGCGTCAGGGCCCACAATGAGCAGTTCTTC
CDR3aa: CASSVRAHNEQFF

abundance: -
v_gene: TRBV4-2
d_gene: -
j_gene: TRBJ2-4
CDR3nt: TGTGCCAGCAGCCAAGAACAGAAAAACATTCAGTACTTC
CDR3aa: CASSQEQKNIQYF

abundance: -
v_gene: TRBV11-2
d_gene: TRBD1
j_gene: TRBJ2-2
CDR3nt: TGTGCCAGCAGCTCACCTGACAGGGGGCTCACCGGGGAGCTGTTTTTT
CDR3aa: CASSSPDRGLTGELFF

abundance: -
v_gene: TRBV5-1
d_gene: -
j_gene: TRBJ2-6
CDR3nt: TGCGCCAGCAGCTTCTATTCAACTACGGGGGCCAACGTCCTGACTTTC
CDR3aa: CASSFYSTTGANVLTF

abundance: few
v_gene: TRBV18
d_gene: TRBD1
j_gene: TRBJ1-1
CDR3nt: TGTGCCAGCTCACCCGGACAGGGCTCGAACACTGAAGCTTTCTTT
CDR3aa: CASSPGQGSNTEAFF

abundance: few
v_gene: TRBV5-6
d_gene: -
j_gene: TRBJ1-6
CDR3nt: TGTGCCAGCAGCTTGGACACGTCCAATTCACCCCTCCACTTT
CDR3aa: CASSLDTSNSPLHF

abundance: few
v_gene: TRBV6-5
d_gene: -
j_gene: TRBJ1-3
CDR3nt: TGTGCCAGCAGTAGAAGGACTACCTCTGGAAACACCATATATTTT
CDR3aa: CASSRRTTSGNTIYF

abundance: -
v_gene: TRBV6-5
d_gene: -
j_gene: TRBJ2-7
CDR3nt: TGTGCCAGCAGTTACTCGGCCCAAACCTACGAGCAGTACTTC
CDR3aa: CASSYSAQTYEQYF

abundance: -
v_gene: TRBV27
d_gene: -
j_gene: TRBJ1-4
CDR3nt: TGTGCCAGCAGTTTAATCCGGGGTCGGGATGAAAAACTGTTTTTT
CDR3aa: CASSLIRGRDEKLFF

abundance: -
v_gene: TRBV2
d_gene: -
j_gene: TRBJ2-3
CDR3nt: TGTGCCAGCCGGACATATACGCAGTATTTT
CDR3aa: CASRTYTQYF

abundance: -
v_gene: TRBV19
d_gene: TRBD1
j_gene: TRBJ2-3
CDR3nt: TGTGCCAGTGCTGACAGGGGGAGGGATACGCAGTATTTT
CDR3aa: CASADRGRDTQYF

abundance: -
v_gene: TRBV7-9
d_gene: -
j_gene: TRBJ1-1
CDR3nt: TGTGCCAGCAGGGAGGGGAACACTGAAGCTTTCTTT
CDR3aa: CASREGNTEAFF

abundance: -
v_gene: TRBV12-5
d_gene: -
j_gene: TRBJ2-7
CDR3nt: TGTGCTAGTGGTTTGGTATCTGTATCCTACGAGCAGTACTTC
CDR3aa: CASGLVSVSYEQYF

abundance: -
v_gene: TRBV5-1
d_gene: -
j_gene: TRBJ1-5
CDR3nt: TGCGCCAGCAGCTTGGCAGGGATCAATCAGCCCCAGCATTTT
CDR3aa: CASSLAGINQPQHF

abundance: -
v_gene: TRBV9
d_gene: TRBD2
j_gene: TRBJ2-2
CDR3nt: TGTGCCAGCAGTGCCCTGGGAGGGCTGGGCGGGGAGCTGTTTTTT
CDR3aa: CASSALGGLGGELFF

abundance: -
v_gene: TRBV7-2
d_gene: TRBD1
j_gene: TRBJ1-3
CDR3nt: TGTGCCAGCAGCCCCTCAGGGGGCGCCGGGTACACCATATATTTT
CDR3aa: CASSPSGGAGYTIYF

abundance: -
v_gene: TRBV5-1
d_gene: -
j_gene: TRBJ1-1
CDR3nt: TGCGCCACCTCCGGAACCCCGCGAGGTAGCACTGAAGCTTTCTTT
CDR3aa: CATSGTPRGSTEAFF

abundance: few
v_gene: TRBV15
d_gene: -
j_gene: TRBJ1-5
CDR3nt: TGTGCCACCAGTACCCCAGGTAGTTCTCAGCCCCAGCATTTT
CDR3aa: CATSTPGSSQPQHF

abundance: -
v_gene: TRBV30
d_gene: TRBD1
j_gene: TRBJ1-5
CDR3nt: TGTGCCTGGAACCAGGGACAGATCTTTAATCAGCCCCAGCATTTT
CDR3aa: CAWNQGQIFNQPQHF

abundance: -
v_gene: TRBV6-5
d_gene: -
j_gene: TRBJ2-5
CDR3nt: TGTGCCAGCAGTTACAGCGGAGAGACCCAGTACTTC
CDR3aa: CASSYSGETQYF

abundance: -
v_gene: TRBV12-3/TRBV12-4
d_gene: -
j_gene: TRBJ1-5
CDR3nt: TGTGCCAGCAGTTTAGCCGGCAATCAGCCCCAGCATTTT
CDR3aa: CASSLAGNQPQHF

abundance: -
v_gene: TRBV20-1
d_gene: -
j_gene: TRBJ1-1
CDR3nt: TGCAGTGCTAGGAGGCAGCTAGAAGCTTTCTTT
CDR3aa: CSARRQLEAFF

abundance: -
v_gene: TRBV9
d_gene: -
j_gene: TRBJ1-1
CDR3nt: TGTGCCAGCAGCGTAGGAGGGGACACTAGGAGCACTGAAGCTTTCTTT
CDR3aa: CASSVGGDTRSTEAFF

abundance: -
v_gene: TRBV24-1
d_gene: -
j_gene: TRBJ1-1
CDR3nt: TGTGCCACCAGTGATCCGGAGGGGGGGAGGGCTGAAGCTTTCTTT
CDR3aa: CATSDPEGGRAEAFF

abundance: -
v_gene: TRBV7-3
d_gene: -
j_gene: TRBJ1-2
CDR3nt: TGTGCCAGCAGCTTAACAGGGGGACCTAACTATGGCTACACCTTC
CDR3aa: CASSLTGGPNYGYTF